These T cell receptor beta chains were read from a single sample in a study of molecular identifiers for immune sequencing clone quantification. TCRdb re-derived calls from the PCR reads in MiXCR, one entry per CDR3 protein. The sample records a few hundred thousand distinct CDR3 sequences, 20% to 25% being singletons. Sequencing input: naive CD8+ T cells from blood, with Jurkat cell RNA spiked in. Receptor source: a human donor in good health. Some libraries in this study had Jurkat cell RNA spiked in. The CDR3 runs from the conserved cysteine through the conserved F or W. Fields, in order: J gene, V gene, clone size, D gene, CDR3 protein, CDR3 DNA. D genes are given only for firm matches. Rows may omit the clone size; those that give it use once, few, many or a size class.

>TRBJ1-1|TRBV11-2|many|.
CASSFQGSAEAFF
TGTGCCAGCAGCTTCCAGGGGAGCGCTGAAGCTTTCTTT
>TRBJ1-5|TRBV7-9|.|.
CASTGLGSNQPQHF
TGTGCCAGCACGGGGCTGGGGAGCAATCAGCCCCAGCATTTT
>TRBJ2-3|TRBV20-1|few|TRBD2
CSAPEGLAIITDTQYF
TGCAGTGCCCCTGAGGGACTAGCGATTATTACAGATACGCAGTATTTT
>TRBJ1-1|TRBV2|.|.
CASSEPAGEMNTEAFF
TGTGCCAGCAGTGAACCGGCAGGGGAAATGAACACTGAAGCTTTCTTT
>TRBJ2-7|TRBV30|many|.
CAWRNSLSSYEQYF
TGTGCCTGGAGGAACAGTTTAAGCTCCTACGAGCAGTACTTC
>TRBJ2-3|TRBV27|.|.
CASSQSIQGITDTQYF
TGTGCCAGCTCCCAGAGTATTCAGGGGATCACAGATACGCAGTATTTT
>TRBJ2-7|TRBV5-6|many|.
CASSLLAQSEQYF
TGTGCCAGCAGCTTGTTAGCCCAGAGCGAGCAGTACTTC
>TRBJ2-7|TRBV14|.|TRBD2
CASSYRDYYYEQYF
TGTGCCAGCAGCTATCGGGACTACTATTACGAGCAGTACTTC
>TRBJ2-3|TRBV4-3|many|TRBD1
CASSSWDRGRGDTQYF
TGCGCCAGCAGCTCCTGGGACAGGGGGCGCGGGGATACGCAGTATTTT
>TRBJ2-2|TRBV7-9|.|.
CASSLAGLTGELFF
TGTGCCAGCAGCTTAGCGGGCCTCACCGGGGAGCTGTTTTTT
>TRBJ2-7|TRBV7-9|many|.
CASAPPGASYEQYF
TGTGCCAGCGCACCCCCCGGGGCCTCCTACGAGCAGTACTTC
>TRBJ2-3|TRBV6-5|many|.
CASSIGEPRTDTQYF
TGTGCCAGCAGTATTGGGGAGCCCCGCACAGATACGCAGTATTTT
>TRBJ2-4|TRBV7-9|few|.
CASSLSGNLAKNIQYF
TGTGCCAGCAGCTTATCCGGGAATCTAGCCAAAAACATTCAGTACTTC
>TRBJ1-5|TRBV12-3/TRBV12-4|many|.
CASESGVQINQPQHF
TGTGCCAGTGAATCAGGGGTGCAGATAAATCAGCCCCAGCATTTT
>TRBJ1-2|TRBV6-1|.|TRBD1
CASSDGTDSNYGYTF
TGTGCCAGCAGTGACGGGACAGATTCTAACTATGGCTACACCTTC
>TRBJ1-2|TRBV14|.|TRBD1
CASSQEGTGLYGYTF
TGTGCCAGCAGCCAAGAGGGGACAGGGCTTTATGGCTACACCTTC
>TRBJ1-1|TRBV28|few|.
CASSFQGRPEAFF
TGTGCCAGCAGTTTTCAGGGGCGGCCTGAAGCTTTCTTT
>TRBJ2-4|TRBV5-8|.|.
CASSYTRPTRNIQYF
TGTGCCAGCAGCTATACTCGGCCGACCAGAAACATTCAGTACTTC
>TRBJ1-2|TRBV29-1|few|TRBD1
CSARGQNLYYGYTF
TGCAGCGCCAGGGGACAGAACCTTTACTATGGCTACACCTTC
>TRBJ2-7|TRBV20-1|.|.
CSARDQGSREPYEQYF
TGCAGTGCTAGAGATCAAGGCTCCCGGGAGCCCTACGAGCAGTACTTC
>TRBJ2-1|TRBV9|few|.
CASSVAGTHEQFF
TGTGCCAGCAGCGTAGCCGGGACCCATGAGCAGTTCTTC
>TRBJ1-4|TRBV6-4|many|.
CASRVPGHPQSEKLFF
TGTGCCAGCAGAGTCCCGGGACATCCCCAAAGTGAAAAACTGTTTTTT
>TRBJ2-2|TRBV6-2/TRBV6-3|few|.
CASSYYSGTGELFF
TGTGCCAGCAGTTATTACTCCGGGACCGGGGAGCTGTTTTTT
>TRBJ2-2|TRBV6-2/TRBV6-3|.|.
CVSSYGTGELFF
TGTGTCAGCAGTTACGGAACCGGGGAGCTGTTTTTT
>TRBJ2-7|TRBV5-1|.|.
CASSFSDYEQYF
TGCGCCAGCAGCTTTTCGGACTACGAGCAGTACTTC
>TRBJ2-7|TRBV14|many|.
CASSPAQTGEQYF
TGTGCCAGCAGCCCAGCCCAAACGGGGGAGCAGTACTTC
>TRBJ2-1|TRBV29-1|few|TRBD2
CSVEVLAGGLSYNEQFF
TGCAGCGTTGAAGTACTAGCGGGGGGGCTCTCCTACAATGAGCAGTTCTTC
>TRBJ2-7|TRBV12-3/TRBV12-4|.|.
CASSRPRDEQYF
TGTGCCAGCAGTCGGCCGAGGGACGAGCAGTACTTC
>TRBJ2-1|TRBV7-9|.|TRBD2
CASSSQLLAGGNNEQFF
TGTGCCAGCAGCTCCCAACTACTAGCGGGAGGTAACAATGAGCAGTTCTTC
>TRBJ2-3|TRBV29-1|.|TRBD2
CSISGCNPDTQYF
TGCAGCATTAGCGGGTGCAACCCAGATACGCAGTATTTT
>TRBJ1-2|TRBV7-9|.|.
CASSLALMDGNYGYTF
TGTGCCAGCAGCTTAGCGCTAATGGACGGAAACTATGGCTACACCTTC
>TRBJ2-7|TRBV10-2|.|.
CASAPTGLSYEQYF
TGCGCCAGCGCTCCGACAGGACTCTCCTACGAGCAGTACTTC
>TRBJ1-3|TRBV7-8|many|TRBD1
CASSSDPMRGTGRTIYF
TGTGCCAGCAGCTCCGACCCTATGCGCGGGACAGGCCGTACCATATATTTT
>TRBJ2-6|TRBV12-3/TRBV12-4|many|TRBD1
CASSLVGTGFYSGANVLTF
TGTGCCAGCAGTTTAGTCGGGACAGGGTTTTACTCTGGGGCCAACGTCCTGACTTTC
>TRBJ2-7|TRBV6-2/TRBV6-3|few|TRBD1
CASKNLPGQEYDEQYF
TGTGCCAGCAAAAACCTACCGGGACAGGAATATGACGAGCAGTACTTC
>TRBJ2-2|TRBV30|.|.
CAWSDRVAGELFF
TGTGCCTGGAGTGACAGGGTTGCCGGGGAGCTGTTTTTT
>TRBJ1-1|TRBV9|.|.
CASSPTPGRGTEALF
TGTGCCAGCAGCCCGACCCCAGGGAGAGGCACTGAAGCTCTCTTT